These 4 T cell receptor beta chains were sequenced from one sample in a study of human T cells and chemical hapten exposure. One entry per CDR3 protein results from TCRdb running MiXCR on the RACE reads. In the table there are around 260,000 distinct CDR3 sequences, approximately 8.6% of which are singletons. Time point reported: pre-sensitization, week 0. Documented treatment: therapeutic diphenylcyclopropenone sensitization with weekly scalp DPC. The sample consisted of whole blood, taken in connection with sensitization to the hapten diphenylcyclopropenone (DPC). These receptors were collected from a middle-aged woman with alopecia areata. Some clones in this sample may be carry-over from other donors' samples.

This chain uses TRBV11-2 with TRBJ1-6; maybe TRBD1 (5 bases). Germline assignment: CDR1 SGHAT and CDR2 FQNNGV. CDR3 size: 15 residues. Trimming removed 0 bases at V and 8 bases at J, with 11 bases between. The CDR3 loop reads CASSLDPGPDSPLHF. CDR3 sequence (DNA): TGTGCCAGCAGCTTAGACCCGGGGCCGGATTCACCCCTCCACTTT.

The sample holds a few counts of this clonotype. J is TRBJ2-1 and V is TRBV7-2; 10 nucleotides line up with TRBD2. V lost 4 bases and J lost 0; bases outside the gene matches: 12. This CDR3 is 19 amino acids long. Germline V gene data show CDR1 as SGHTA and CDR2 as FQGNSA. The CDR3 DNA follows: TGTGCCAGCAGCTCAGAACTAGCGGGGCGCCTGAGCTCCTACAATGAGCAGTTCTTC. Amino acids: CASSSELAGRLSSYNEQFF.

The sample holds many counts of this clonotype. The V and J genes are TRBV28 and TRBJ2-5; weak D call: TRBD1 (6 bases). The CDR3 runs to 16 residues. V was pared by 4 bases and J by 0 bases, with 15 bases between. Germline CDR1 and CDR2: MDHEN and SYDVKM. CDR3: CASSSGAAGYQETQYF. The DNA for the CDR3 is TGTGCCAGCAGTTCAGGGGCCGCCGGGTACCAAGAGACCCAGTACTTC.

This clonotype showed up just a few times. This sequence joins TRBV20-1 and TRBJ2-3, with 8 bases fitting TRBD2. The germline CDR1 and CDR2 sequences are DFQATT and SNEGSKA (reference sequence). The CDR3 contains 14 residues. The V gene end was trimmed by 5 bases and the J gene end by 4 bases; junction bases not matched to a gene: 8. Here the CDR3 DNA reads TGCAGTGCTGGCGCGGGACTAGTTCCAGATACGCAGTATTTT. Encoded protein: CSAGAGLVPDTQYF.